One sample yielded the 9 T cell receptor beta chains listed below, sequenced in a study of shared clonotypes between healthy human individuals. Selected positively for CCR7 and CD45RO-negative, naive CD8 cells excluded terminally differentiated effector memory CD45RA+ cells. The table came from immunoSEQ multiplex PCR; TCRdb's copy has only in-frame clones and leaves some out. The sample includes around 2,000,000 clones, less than 95% of them seen just once. The sequenced sample consisted of naive CD8+ T cells sorted from blood. The source is a man aged 18 to 30 in good health.

This chain uses TRBV11-2 with TRBJ1-2, with TRBD1 identical over 7 bases. V shed 4 bases, J shed 4 bases, and the junction held 6 bases outside the gene matches. The CDR3 runs to 14 residues. CDR1 SGHAT and CDR2 FQNNGV come from the germline V gene. The CDR3, as DNA: TGTGCCAGCAGCTCCGACAGGGTCCGCTATGGCTACACCTTC. As protein: CASSSDRVRYGYTF.

The chain has TRBV5-5 and TRBJ2-5; tentative D call: TRBD2 (6 bases). V shed 0 bases and J shed 2 bases, with 14 bases lying between them. This CDR3 region has 16 residues. Germline V gene data show CDR1 as SGHKS and CDR2 as YYEKEE (reference sequence). The CDR3 nucleotides are TGTGCCAGCAGCTTGGGTGTCTGGGCGGGGCAAGAGACCCAGTACTTC. This codes for CASSLGVWAGQETQYF. The full variable domain, with the rest looked up from reference TRBV5-5 and TRBJ2-5, is DAGVTQSPTHLIKTRGQQVTLRCSPISGHKSVSWYQQVLGQGPQFIFQYYEKEERGRGNFPDRFSARQFPNYSSELNVNALLLGDSALYLCASSLGVWAGQETQYFGPGTRLLVL.

This chain links TRBV6-1 with TRBJ2-7, with D tentatively TRBD1 (6 bases). The CDR3 loop spans 15 amino acids. V gave up 3 bases and J gave up 3 bases, with 15 bases separating them. Per germline, CDR1 MNHNS and CDR2 SASEGT. CDR3 in amino acids: CASSELGADIYEQYF. CDR3 nucleotide sequence: TGTGCCAGCAGTGAGTTGGGGGCTGATATCTACGAGCAGTACTTC.

The chain links TRBV14 to TRBJ2-5; perhaps TRBD1 as D (5 bases). V was cut by 1 base and J by 3 bases, with 12 bases left in between. This CDR3 spans 15 amino acids. The germline gives CDR1 SGHDN, CDR2 FVKESK. CDR3 coding DNA: TGTGCCAGCAGCCAAGTTACAGGACCAAAAGAGACCCAGTACTTC. Amino acid sequence: CASSQVTGPKETQYF.

The V and J genes are TRBV11-2 and TRBJ2-7, with a possible D match to TRBD2 (5 bases). Between the trimmed V and J ends, which lost 1 base and 3 bases, there was a span of 13 bases. The CDR3 contains 15 residues. CDR1 is SGHAT, CDR2 FQNNGV, per germline. The CDR3 sequence: CASSLGAGYYYEQYF. In DNA, the CDR3 is TGTGCCAGCAGCTTAGGGGCGGGCTACTACTACGAGCAGTACTTC.

The rearrangement links TRBV9 to TRBJ2-7, with D perhaps TRBD2 (5 bases). The CDR3 spans 14 residues. Trimming took 2 bases from V and 3 from J, leaving 12 bases between them. Germline CDR1 reads SGDLS; CDR2 reads YYNGEE. CDR3 region: CASSVRASVYEQYF. The CDR3 bases are TGTGCCAGCAGCGTGAGGGCTAGTGTCTACGAGCAGTACTTC.

This chain links TRBV28 with TRBJ2-5; possible D gene TRBD1, 6 bases. This CDR3 has 17 residues. The V and J ends lost 3 bases and 2 bases respectively, with 19 bases between them. Germline CDR1 reads MDHEN; CDR2 reads SYDVKM. The CDR3 DNA sequence: TGTGCCAGCAGTTTGACGATCCCTGGACAGAAACAAGAGACCCAGTACTTC. Its protein product is CASSLTIPGQKQETQYF.

A remark on this clone: This sample includes further DNA sequences coding for the same CDR3. The chain employs TRBV19 and TRBJ1-2; 9 positions agree with TRBD1. This CDR3 contains 12 residues. J lost 6 bases, V lost 9 bases, and 5 bases had no gene match. Germline CDR1 LNHDA, CDR2 SQIVND (reference sequence). For the CDR3, the DNA is TGTGCCAGCTCACAGGGGGCGGATGGCTACACCTTC. It codes for CASSQGADGYTF.

The genes are TRBV11-2 and TRBJ2-3; D is ambiguous. Germline CDR1 is SGHAT and CDR2 is FQNNGV. The CDR3 is 15 amino acids. V was shortened by 5 bases and J by 0 bases, with 12 bases between the two germline ends. The CDR3 is CASSHSPISTDTQYF. CDR3 DNA sequence: TGTGCCAGCAGCCACAGTCCCATTAGCACAGATACGCAGTATTTT.